This T cell receptor beta chain was captured in a study of blood T cell repertoires in COVID-19 (dated by TCRdb to the early 2020s). Study-level background: Samples covering the acute and convalescent phases of COVID-19 were provided by collaborators in the United States, Italy and Spain. The samples were drawn from two sources: the first 160 participants of the ongoing ImmuneRACE study, and fewer than 1,500 subjects contributed by 6 global collaborators. Where available, HLA class I and class II types were taken from metadata supplied by the sample provider and were not determined by assay-based typing. The prospective study material was composed of cDNA or gDNA derived from T cells, B-cell-depleted T cells, or PBMCs. The dataset comprised deeply sampled blood TCRbeta repertoires from subjects exposed to, actively infected with, or recovered from COVID-19. Nearly every sample came with metadata listing a de-identified subject ID, COVID-19 status, age in years and sex. The repertoires were released in a freely available public database meant as a resource for research on the immune response to SARS-CoV-2.

What the authors observed across the whole study: How much clinical and demographic metadata was included differed by source and by participant, and the metadata was provided uncurated.

Note on this clone: Its antigen has not been determined. No base quality information exists; no much larger clone differs at one position.

The CDR3 starts with the cysteine, ends with the phenylalanine, and has 14 residues. Just the 42-base CDR3 DNA is kept, in frame starting at base 1. V loses 5 bases, J loses 11 bases, and the germline ends lie 21 bases apart. The germline V gene encodes CDR1 MNHEY and CDR2 SMNVEV (reference sequence). At one collaborating source in Seattle, patients were enrolled during active infection and were followed longitudinally through the course of disease. Collaborating institutions collected whole blood in K2EDTA tubes following their own protocols. For TCRbeta analysis, collaborators shipped samples as frozen whole blood, isolated PBMCs, or DNA extracted from either of those sample types. TCRbeta CDR3 regions were amplified from genomic DNA by means of the immunoSEQ Assay, a bias-controlled multiplex PCR. As for how the authors treated the data: The number of nucleated cells in each sample was estimated from the amplification of reference gene primers within the assay. To quantify the absolute abundance of each unique TCRbeta CDR3 rearrangement, sequence reads were collapsed and filtered. For each sample, productive Simpson clonality was calculated by taking the square root of Simpson's diversity index across productive rearrangements. The clones in this table, taken by TCRdb from immuneACCESS, are in-frame only. Not every clone is retained; where verified, under half of the shortfall comes from an unresolved V gene, and the cause of the rest is unknown. The DNA gave D and trimming, while V, J and clone size come from that table. The sample profile shows about 240,000 clones; around 90% of them were found once. The ten largest clones represent roughly 0.8% of the sample.

The sequence is built from TRBV27 and TRBJ1-1; no D gene call is confident. Sequenced material: peripheral blood. This TCR was sampled from a man younger than 45 with COVID-19, enrolled during active disease. The CDR3 loop reads CASSQHSGNAEAFF. The DNA sequence reads TGTGCCAGCAGTCAACACTCGGGGAACGCCGAGGCTTTCTTT.